The 13 T cell receptor beta chains presented below share a single source sample, sequenced in a study of blood T cells in healthy people across ages. It was with a sample-barcoded 5' primer and a J-beta primer mix that a second PCR of about 6 to 12 cycles was run. TCRdb reprocessed the 5' RACE reads via MiXCR and lists one record per CDR3 protein. This sample yields some 1 million distinct CDR3 sequences, of which over 35% are seen a single time; 15% to 20% belongs to the top ten. Source material: blood. The origin of the receptors is a woman aged 55-70 years in good health.

This clonotype was recorded a few times. The V and J genes are TRBV5-1 and TRBJ2-6; tentatively, D is TRBD2 (6 bases). The CDR3 loop spans 15 amino acids. CDR1 is SGHRS and CDR2 is YFSETQ in the germline V gene. The V gene lost 0 bases and the J gene lost 9 bases, with 13 bases spanning the gap. The CDR3 sequence: CASSLGDSPSNVLTF. CDR3 sequence (DNA): TGCGCCAGCAGCTTGGGGGACTCCCCAAGCAACGTCCTGACTTTC.

This CDR3 reads CASSHGQGRNGYTF. The CDR3 nucleotides read TGTGCCAGCAGTCACGGACAGGGGAGGAATGGCTACACCTTC. V usage is TRBV27 and J usage is TRBJ1-2; TRBD1 aligns across 9 bases. The CDR3 is 14 residues long. The germline CDR1 and CDR2 sequences are MNHEY and SMNVEV (reference sequence). After removal of 5 bases from V and 6 bases from J, the junction contained 7 bases not matched to a gene.

This chain links TRBV9 with TRBJ2-5, with 8 bases aligning to TRBD2. The CDR3 is 16 residues long. Looked up from germline, CDR1 is SGDLS and CDR2 is YYNGEE. J gave up 0 bases and V 4 bases, and 8 bases lay outside the gene matches. CDR3 loop: CASSPAPLADQETQYF. As DNA, the CDR3 is TGTGCCAGCAGCCCCGCCCCACTAGCGGACCAAGAGACCCAGTACTTC.

The chain employs TRBV7-2 and TRBJ2-5; D is undetermined. V was cut by 7 bases and J by 7 bases, with 13 bases left in between. The length of the CDR3 is 12 residues. CDR1 is SGHTA and CDR2 is FQGNSA in the germline V gene. CDR3 loop: CASTSRGVTQYF. The CDR3 DNA follows: TGTGCCAGCACCTCCAGAGGCGTGACCCAGTACTTC.

The chain links TRBV9 to TRBJ2-3, with 11 positions matching TRBD2. The CDR3 totals 16 residues. Germline loops: CDR1 SGDLS, CDR2 YYNGEE. The J segment lost 5 bases and the V segment lost 3 bases, leaving 8 bases of the junction unmatched. In DNA, the CDR3 is TGTGCCAGCAGCGACACCCCCGGGACTAGCGGAGATACGCAGTATTTT. It is translated as CASSDTPGTSGDTQYF.

The chain recombines TRBV11-2 with TRBJ2-1, with D perhaps assigned TRBD1 or TRBD2 (5 bases each). Germline loops: CDR1 SGHAT, CDR2 FQNNGV. The CDR3 contains 13 residues. Trimming took 5 bases from V and 6 from J, leaving 11 bases between them. The CDR3 DNA is TGTGCCAGCAGCGAGGGGTCTGGCAATGAGCAGTTCTTC. Residues: CASSEGSGNEQFF.

This clonotype was observed many times. The J gene is TRBJ2-7, the V gene TRBV7-2, with D possibly being TRBD1 (6 bases). The V end lost 5 bases, the J end lost 3 bases, and 20 bases lay between the germline ends. The V gene's germline CDR1 is SGHTA and CDR2 FQGNSA. The CDR3 extends over 16 amino acids. Here the CDR3 reads CASSPRLRDNLYEQYF. For the CDR3, the DNA is TGTGCCAGCAGCCCCAGACTCCGGGACAACCTCTACGAGCAGTACTTC.

The chain joins TRBV20-1 to TRBJ1-1; D unresolved. The CDR3 runs to 12 residues. V was trimmed by 0 bases and J by 3 bases, leaving 5 bases between them. Germline V lookup: CDR1 DFQATT, CDR2 SNEGSKA (reference sequence). The CDR3 here is CSARDADTEAFF. CDR3 coding DNA: TGCAGTGCTAGAGACGCGGACACTGAAGCTTTCTTT.

This chain connects TRBV7-9 to TRBJ2-7, with D uncertain. The CDR3 runs to 12 residues. V was cut by 4 bases and J by 2 bases, with 6 bases left in between. The germline V gene has CDR1 SEHNR and CDR2 FQNEAQ (reference sequence). CDR3 amino acids: CASSSIPYEQYF. The CDR3 bases are TGTGCCAGCAGCTCGATCCCCTACGAGCAGTACTTC.

The chain recombines TRBV6-1 with TRBJ2-1; D possibly corresponds to TRBD1 (6 bases). Matching the DNA end better, TRBJ2-7 makes the J call doubtful. Looked up from germline, CDR1 is MNHNS and CDR2 is SASEGT. The CDR3 is 16 amino acids. The CDR3 nucleotides read TGTGCCAGCAGTGCTACACAGGGTTTGGGCTACAATGAGCAGTACTTC. It is translated as CASSATQGLGYNEQYF.

This rearrangement joins TRBV27 to TRBJ2-5; D is unclear. CDR3 length: 14 amino acids. The germline V gene has CDR1 MNHEY and CDR2 SMNVEV (reference sequence). Trimming took 6 bases from V and 11 from J, leaving 22 bases between them. DNA for the CDR3: TGTGCCAGCAGCCTCCTGATGGGGTGGGATGAGCAGTACTTC. It yields the protein CASSLLMGWDEQYF.

This sequence joins TRBV7-2 and TRBJ2-7; a weak D match, TRBD2 (6 bases). V was clipped by 5 bases and J by 2 bases, with 13 bases between them. The CDR3 extends over 14 amino acids. Germline CDR1 is SGHTA and CDR2 is FQGNSA. Here the CDR3 DNA reads TGTGCCAGCAGCGCGGGACTCTCCGCCTACGAGCAGTACTTC. It translates to CASSAGLSAYEQYF.

The chain carries TRBV28 and TRBJ2-7; 7 bases map to TRBD1. Trimming took 3 bases from V and 7 from J; bases not matched to a gene: 12. This CDR3 region has 15 residues. Germline V gene data show CDR1 as MDHEN and CDR2 as SYDVKM. CDR3 sequence: CASSFEGAILREQYF. CDR3 sequence (DNA): TGTGCCAGCAGTTTCGAGGGGGCAATTCTACGGGAGCAGTACTTC. Looking up the rest from reference TRBV28 and TRBJ2-7 gives the full variable domain: DVKVTQSSRYLVKRTGEKVFLECVQDMDHENMFWYRQDPGLGLRLIYFSYDVKMKEKGDIPEGYSVSREKKERFSLILESASTNQTSMYLCASSFEGAILREQYFGPGTRLTVT.